This TCR beta chain is from a study of OX40 agonist ivuxolimab in advanced cancers. This clone was seen once. Germline loops: CDR1 SGHVS, CDR2 FQNEAQ. V shed 1 base and J shed 1 base, with 17 bases lying between them. This CDR3 contains 18 residues. Sequencing used immunoSEQ multiplex PCR; TCRdb keeps in-frame clones, though not all of them. The profile shows about 61,000 clones, about four fifths of them singletons. The chain joins TRBV7-8 to TRBJ1-5; D call uncertain. The receptor comes from an adult with an advanced solid tumor such as melanoma, head and neck, liver or kidney cancer. Specimen: CD4+ or CD8+ T cells sorted from blood, collected in a trial of the OX40 agonist ivuxolimab. CDR3 nucleotides: TGTGCCAGCAGCTTAGGTTCGGGCACCATCTTCAGCAATCAGCCCCAGCATTTT. Residues: CASSLGSGTIFSNQPQHF.